The clone carrying this T cell receptor beta chain came up a few times. The repertoire was sequenced with immunoSEQ multiplex PCR; TCRdb's copy has only in-frame clones and lacks some. The sample comprises 300,000 to 400,000 clones, roughly 70% of which are singletons, and roughly 6.7% rests with the top ten. These data originate in a study of cytotoxic CD8 clonotypes in ibrutinib-treated CLL. Trimming cost V 4 bases and J 8 bases, with 18 bases left between them. The CDR3 length is 14 residues. Germline CDR1 reads SGHNT; CDR2 reads YYREEE (reference sequence). The receptor was derived from a human donor with chronic lymphocytic leukemia. This specimen consisted of PBMCs, obtained after 36 months of ibrutinib treatment. The rearrangement uses TRBV5-4 and TRBJ1-2; D is undetermined. The CDR3 nucleotides are TGTGCCAGCAGCGCTAGAGGTGTAATACAAGGCTACACCTTC. Amino acid sequence: CASSARGVIQGYTF.